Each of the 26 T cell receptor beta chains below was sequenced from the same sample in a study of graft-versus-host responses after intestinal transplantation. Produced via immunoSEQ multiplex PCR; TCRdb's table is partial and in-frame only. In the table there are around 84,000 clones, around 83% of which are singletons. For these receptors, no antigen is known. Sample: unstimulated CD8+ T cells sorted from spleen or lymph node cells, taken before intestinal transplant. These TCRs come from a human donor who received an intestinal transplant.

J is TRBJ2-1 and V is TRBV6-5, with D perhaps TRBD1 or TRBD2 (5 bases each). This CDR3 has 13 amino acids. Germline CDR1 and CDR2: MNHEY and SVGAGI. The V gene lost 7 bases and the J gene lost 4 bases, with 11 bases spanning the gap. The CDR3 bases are TGTGCCAGCACCGGGACCTCTTACAATGAGCAGTTCTTC. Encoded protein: CASTGTSYNEQFF.

CDR3 protein: CASSDGPNQPQHF. CDR3 bases: TGCGCCAGTTCGGACGGTCCCAATCAGCCCCAGCATTTT. The chain has TRBV5-1 and TRBJ1-5; D is unresolved. Germline V gene lookup returns CDR1 SGHRS and CDR2 YFSETQ. The CDR3 consists of 13 residues. V was shortened by 8 bases and J by 3 bases, with 12 bases between the two germline ends.

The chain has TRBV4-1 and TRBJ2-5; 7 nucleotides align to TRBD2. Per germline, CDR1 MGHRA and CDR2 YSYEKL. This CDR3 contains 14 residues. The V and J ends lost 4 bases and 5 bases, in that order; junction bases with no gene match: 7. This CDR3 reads CASSPVRGDETQYF. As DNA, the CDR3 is TGCGCCAGCAGCCCTGTTCGGGGGGACGAGACCCAGTACTTC.

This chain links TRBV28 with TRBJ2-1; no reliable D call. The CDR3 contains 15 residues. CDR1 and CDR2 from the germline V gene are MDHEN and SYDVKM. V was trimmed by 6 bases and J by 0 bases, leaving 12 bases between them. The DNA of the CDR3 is TGTGCCAGCAGGTTGGGTCCCCGCTCCTACAATGAGCAGTTCTTC. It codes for CASRLGPRSYNEQFF.

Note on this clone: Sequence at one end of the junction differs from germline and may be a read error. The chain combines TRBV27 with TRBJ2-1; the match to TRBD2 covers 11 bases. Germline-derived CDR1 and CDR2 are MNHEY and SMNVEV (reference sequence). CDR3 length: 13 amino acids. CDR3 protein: CASNLAGGGEQFF. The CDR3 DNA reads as TGTGCCAGCAATTTAGCGGGAGGGGGTGAGCAGTTCTTC.

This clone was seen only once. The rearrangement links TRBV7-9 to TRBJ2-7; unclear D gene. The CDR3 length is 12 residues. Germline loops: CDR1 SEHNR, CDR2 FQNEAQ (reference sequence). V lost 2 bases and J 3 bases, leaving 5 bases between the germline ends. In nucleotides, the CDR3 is TGTGCCAGCAGCTTATTGCTCTACGAGCAGTACTTC. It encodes CASSLLLYEQYF.

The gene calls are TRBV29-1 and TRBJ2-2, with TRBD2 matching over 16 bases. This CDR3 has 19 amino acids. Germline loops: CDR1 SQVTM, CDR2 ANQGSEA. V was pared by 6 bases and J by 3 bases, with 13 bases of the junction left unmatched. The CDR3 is CSVGISGTSGRGYTGELFF. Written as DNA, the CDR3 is TGCAGCGTAGGTATCTCCGGGACTAGCGGGAGGGGTTACACCGGGGAGCTGTTTTTT.

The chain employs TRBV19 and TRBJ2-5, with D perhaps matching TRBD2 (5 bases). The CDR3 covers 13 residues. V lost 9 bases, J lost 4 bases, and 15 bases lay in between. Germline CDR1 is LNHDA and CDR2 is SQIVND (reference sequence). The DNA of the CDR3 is TGTGCCAGCACGGGGTTAGGCGCAGAGACCCAGTACTTC. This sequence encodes CASTGLGAETQYF.

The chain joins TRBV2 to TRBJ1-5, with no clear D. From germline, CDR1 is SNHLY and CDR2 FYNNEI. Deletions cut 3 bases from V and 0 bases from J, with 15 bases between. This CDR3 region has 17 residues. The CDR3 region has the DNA TGTGCCAGCAGTGAGGGTGCAGACAATTATAGCAATCAGCCCCAGCATTTT. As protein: CASSEGADNYSNQPQHF.

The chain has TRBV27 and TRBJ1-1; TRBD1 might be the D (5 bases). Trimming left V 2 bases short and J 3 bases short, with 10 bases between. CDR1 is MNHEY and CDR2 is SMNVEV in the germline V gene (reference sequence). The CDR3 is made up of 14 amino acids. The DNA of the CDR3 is TGTGCCAGCAGTTTACTGGGGGACCACACTGAAGCTTTCTTT. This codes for CASSLLGDHTEAFF.

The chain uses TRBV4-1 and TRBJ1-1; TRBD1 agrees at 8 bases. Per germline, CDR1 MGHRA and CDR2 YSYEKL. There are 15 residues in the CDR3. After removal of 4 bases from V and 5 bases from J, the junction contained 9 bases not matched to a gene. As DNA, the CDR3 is TGCGCCAGCAGCCCACGGACAGGGATGGGAACTGAAGCTTTCTTT. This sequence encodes CASSPRTGMGTEAFF.

DNA of the CDR3: TGTGCCAGCAGCCTCTCTAAGTTCCAGTACTTC. Translating gives CASSLSKFQYF. The rearrangement links TRBV28 to TRBJ2-5, with D hard to call. V was pared by 6 bases and J by 10 bases, with 12 bases between. CDR1 and CDR2 from the germline V gene are MDHEN and SYDVKM. This CDR3 has 11 residues.

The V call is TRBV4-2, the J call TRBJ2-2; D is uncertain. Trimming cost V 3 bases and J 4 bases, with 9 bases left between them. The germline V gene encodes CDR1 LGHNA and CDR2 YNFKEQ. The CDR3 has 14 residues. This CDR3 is CASSQDDFTGELFF. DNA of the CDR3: TGTGCCAGCAGCCAGGACGACTTCACCGGGGAGCTGTTTTTT.

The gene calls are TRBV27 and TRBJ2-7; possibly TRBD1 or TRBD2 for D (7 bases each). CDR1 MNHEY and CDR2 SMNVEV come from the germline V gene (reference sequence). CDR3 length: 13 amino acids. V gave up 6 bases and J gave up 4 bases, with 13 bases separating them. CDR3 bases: TGTGCCAGCAGCCCAGGGGGGGGGTACGAGCAGTACTTC. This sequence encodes CASSPGGGYEQYF.

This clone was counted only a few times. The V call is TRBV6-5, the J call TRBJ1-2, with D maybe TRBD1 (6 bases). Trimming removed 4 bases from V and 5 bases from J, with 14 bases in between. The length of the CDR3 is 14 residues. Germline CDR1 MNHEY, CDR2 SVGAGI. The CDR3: CASSSSLRGYGYTF. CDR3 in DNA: TGTGCCAGCAGTTCCTCCCTCAGGGGATATGGCTACACCTTC.

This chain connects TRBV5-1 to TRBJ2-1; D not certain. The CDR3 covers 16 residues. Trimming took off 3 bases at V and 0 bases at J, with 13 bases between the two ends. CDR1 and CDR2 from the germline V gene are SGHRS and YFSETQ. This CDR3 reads CASSYLMRSSYNEQFF. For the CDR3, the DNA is TGCGCCAGCAGCTACCTCATGAGGAGCTCCTACAATGAGCAGTTCTTC.

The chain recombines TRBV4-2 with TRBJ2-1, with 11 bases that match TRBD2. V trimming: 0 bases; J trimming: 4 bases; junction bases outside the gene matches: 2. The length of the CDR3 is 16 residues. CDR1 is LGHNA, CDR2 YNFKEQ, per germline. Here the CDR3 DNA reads TGTGCCAGCAGCCAAGAAACTAGCGGGAGTTACAATGAGCAGTTCTTC. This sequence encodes CASSQETSGSYNEQFF.

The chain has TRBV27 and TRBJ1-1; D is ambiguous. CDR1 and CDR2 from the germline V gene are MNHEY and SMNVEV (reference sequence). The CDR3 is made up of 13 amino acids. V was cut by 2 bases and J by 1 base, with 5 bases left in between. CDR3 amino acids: CASSLARNTEAFF. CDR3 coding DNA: TGTGCCAGCAGTTTAGCACGGAACACTGAAGCTTTCTTT.

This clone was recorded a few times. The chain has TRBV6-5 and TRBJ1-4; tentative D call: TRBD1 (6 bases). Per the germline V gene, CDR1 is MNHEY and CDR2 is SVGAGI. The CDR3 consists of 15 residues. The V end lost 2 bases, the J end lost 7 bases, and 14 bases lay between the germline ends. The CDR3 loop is CASSYGKTGTEKLFF. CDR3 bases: TGTGCCAGCAGTTACGGGAAAACAGGGACTGAAAAACTGTTTTTT.

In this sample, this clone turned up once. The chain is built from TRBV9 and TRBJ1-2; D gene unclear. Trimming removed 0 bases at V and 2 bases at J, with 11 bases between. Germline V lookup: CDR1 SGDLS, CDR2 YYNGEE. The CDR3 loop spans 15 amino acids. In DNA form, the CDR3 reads TGTGCCAGCAGCGTAGTAAGGGATATAAACTATGGCTACACCTTC. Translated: CASSVVRDINYGYTF.

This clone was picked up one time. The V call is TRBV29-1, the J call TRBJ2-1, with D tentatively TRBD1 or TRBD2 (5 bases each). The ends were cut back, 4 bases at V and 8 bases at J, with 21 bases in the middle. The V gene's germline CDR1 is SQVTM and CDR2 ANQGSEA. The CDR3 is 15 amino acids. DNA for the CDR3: TGCAGCGTTGCTCCCCATCTAGCCGTAGGGGATGAGCAGTTCTTC. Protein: CSVAPHLAVGDEQFF.

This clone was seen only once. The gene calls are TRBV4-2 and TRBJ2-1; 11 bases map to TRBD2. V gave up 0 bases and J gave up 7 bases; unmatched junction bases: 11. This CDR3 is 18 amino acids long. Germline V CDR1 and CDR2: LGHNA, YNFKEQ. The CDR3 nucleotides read TGTGCCAGCAGCCAAGAAGCGGGGGTTAGCGGGAGGGCAAATGAGCAGTTCTTC. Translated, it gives CASSQEAGVSGRANEQFF.

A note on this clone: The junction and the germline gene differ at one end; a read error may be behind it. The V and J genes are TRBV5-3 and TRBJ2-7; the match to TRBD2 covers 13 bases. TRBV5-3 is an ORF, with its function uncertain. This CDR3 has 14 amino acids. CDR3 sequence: CASSLGTSGTEQYF. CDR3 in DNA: TGTGCCAGCAGCTTAGGGACTAGCGGGACCGAGCAGTACTTC.

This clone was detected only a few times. Here the CDR3 reads CASSGGSIADTQYF. CDR3 nucleotides: TGCGCCAGCAGTGGTGGTAGCATCGCAGATACGCAGTATTTT. This sequence joins TRBV10-2 and TRBJ2-3, with unresolved D. Trimming left V 4 bases short and J 4 bases short, with 12 bases between. CDR1 and CDR2 from the germline V gene are WSHSY and SAAADI. The CDR3 sequence is 14 residues long.

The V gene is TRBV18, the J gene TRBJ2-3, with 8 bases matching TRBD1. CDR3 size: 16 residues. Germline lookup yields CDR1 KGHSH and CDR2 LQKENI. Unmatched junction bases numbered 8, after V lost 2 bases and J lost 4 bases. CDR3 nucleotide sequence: TGTGCCAGCTCACCATTCATCCAGGGGGCAGCAGATACGCAGTATTTT. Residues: CASSPFIQGAADTQYF.

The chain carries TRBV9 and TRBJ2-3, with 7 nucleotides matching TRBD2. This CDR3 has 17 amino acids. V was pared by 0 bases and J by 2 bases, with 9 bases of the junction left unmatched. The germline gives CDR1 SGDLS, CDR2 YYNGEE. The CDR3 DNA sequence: TGTGCCAGCAGCGTAGAGGGAGGGAACCGAATCACAGATACGCAGTATTTT. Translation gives CASSVEGGNRITDTQYF.